What follows are 24 T cell receptor beta chains derived from one specimen sequenced in a study of cytomegalovirus exposure and HLA in healthy donors. The PCR was carried out with 60 Vbeta primers and 13 Jbeta primers. The protocol was immunoSEQ multiplex PCR, while the TCRdb copy is restricted to in-frame clones and leaves out a portion. This sample has roughly 100,000 clones; approximately 77% occur once, and the top ten carry 8.5% to 10%. Sequencing was performed on PBMCs. These receptors were collected from a male donor in good health and CMV-seropositive.

This clone was seen just once. The chain employs TRBV6-6 and TRBJ2-1, with 10 bases identical to TRBD2. The CDR3 covers 16 residues. Trimming took 6 bases from V and 2 from J; bases not matched to a gene: 7. The germline gives CDR1 MNHNY, CDR2 SVGAGI (reference sequence). CDR3 nucleotides: TGTGCCAGCAGCCTCAGGACTAGCGGTACCTACAATGAGCAGTTCTTC. It translates to CASSLRTSGTYNEQFF.

This clone was seen only a few times. J is TRBJ2-3 and V is TRBV11-1, with TRBD1 matching over 8 bases. CDR1 is SGHAT and CDR2 is FQDESV in the germline V gene (reference sequence). The V segment lost 6 bases and the J segment 5 bases; nucleotides outside the gene matches: 7. The CDR3 is made up of 14 amino acids. CDR3 sequence: CASRPGGAIDTQYF. In DNA form, the CDR3 reads TGTGCCAGCAGACCAGGGGGCGCGATAGATACGCAGTATTTT.

V gene TRBV29-1 combines with J gene TRBJ1-1; D is ambiguous. The CDR3 loop spans 14 amino acids. Germline V gene data show CDR1 as SQVTM and CDR2 as ANQGSEA. V lost 4 bases, J lost 4 bases, and 16 bases lay in between. In nucleotides, the CDR3 is TGCAGCGTTGTTGAGGACGGGAGGAGCACTGAAGCTTTCTTT. It codes for CSVVEDGRSTEAFF.

This chain connects TRBV28 to TRBJ2-4; unclear D gene. The germline gives CDR1 MDHEN, CDR2 SYDVKM. There are 19 residues in the CDR3. Trimming removed 3 bases from V and 0 bases from J, with 21 bases in between. CDR3 nucleotide sequence: TGTGCCAGCAGTTTTTTCCCTCGTTCGGCGGATGTAGCCAAAAACATTCAGTACTTC. Encoded protein: CASSFFPRSADVAKNIQYF.

As to this clone: Germline and junction disagree at one end, which may indicate a read error. This chain connects TRBV6-4 to TRBJ2-1, with 11 bases matching TRBD1. The CDR3 spans 15 residues. Per the germline V gene, CDR1 is MRHNA and CDR2 is SNTAGT. The CDR3 bases are TGTGCCGGCAGCCCAGGACAGGGGGCTTACAATGAGCAGTTCTTC. Its protein product is CAGSPGQGAYNEQFF.

The V and J genes are TRBV10-3 and TRBJ2-5, with D perhaps TRBD2 (5 bases). The germline gives CDR1 ENHRY, CDR2 SYGVKD. CDR3 size: 16 residues. Trimming removed 0 bases from V and 0 bases from J, with 11 bases in between. CDR3 DNA sequence: TGTGCCATCAGTGAGTCGAGGCGGCGGGACCAAGAGACCCAGTACTTC. It is translated as CAISESRRRDQETQYF.

This chain uses TRBV28 with TRBJ2-1, with 7 bases lining up with TRBD1. Germline values: CDR1 MDHEN, CDR2 SYDVKM. The CDR3 consists of 15 residues. Trimming took 6 bases from V and 0 from J; bases not matched to a gene: 5. CDR3 region: CASRQGESSYNEQFF. The CDR3 DNA is TGTGCCAGCAGGCAGGGGGAGAGCTCCTACAATGAGCAGTTCTTC.

J is TRBJ2-3 and V is TRBV18; D is unclear. V gave up 0 bases and J gave up 6 bases, with 19 bases separating them. Germline lookup yields CDR1 KGHSH and CDR2 LQKENI. The CDR3 length is 17 residues. CDR3 loop: CASSPPNQVFFPDTQYF. CDR3 DNA: TGTGCCAGCTCACCACCGAACCAGGTATTTTTCCCGGATACGCAGTATTTT.

The chain joins TRBV11-3 to TRBJ2-3, with 7 bases lining up with TRBD1. The CDR3 spans 16 residues. The J segment lost 0 bases and the V segment lost 4 bases, leaving 7 bases of the junction unmatched. The V gene's germline CDR1 is SGHNT and CDR2 YENEEA. This CDR3 reads CASSSGGQLSTDTQYF. The DNA for the CDR3 is TGTGCCAGCAGCTCAGGGGGACAGCTTAGCACAGATACGCAGTATTTT.

This clone showed up just once. The sample holds other DNA sequences that translate to the same CDR3. The chain joins TRBV7-9 to TRBJ1-4; 7 bases line up with TRBD1. From germline, CDR1 is SEHNR and CDR2 FQNEAQ (reference sequence). This CDR3 comprises 14 residues. V dropped 3 bases and J dropped 4; count of bases not matched to a gene: 2. Here the CDR3 DNA reads TGTGCCAGCAGCTTGGGACAGCTTAATGAAAAACTGTTTTTT. This codes for CASSLGQLNEKLFF.

V and J are TRBV15 and TRBJ2-2; the D is unclear. Germline CDR1 and CDR2: LNHNV and YYDKDF (reference sequence). V was trimmed by 5 bases and J by 1 base, leaving 8 bases between them. The CDR3 runs 14 residues. This CDR3 is CATSGRVNTGELFF. The CDR3 DNA sequence: TGTGCCACCAGCGGGCGTGTGAACACCGGGGAGCTGTTTTTT.

This chain joins TRBV7-2 and TRBJ2-2; 7 bases agree with TRBD1. V was pared by 5 bases and J by 0 bases, with 9 bases of the junction left unmatched. The CDR3 runs 17 residues. Germline CDR1 is SGHTA and CDR2 is FQGNSA. CDR3 sequence: CASSNIGGRTNTGELFF. The CDR3 DNA sequence: TGTGCCAGCAGCAATATAGGGGGCCGAACGAACACCGGGGAGCTGTTTTTT.

There are a few counts of this clone. Other DNA sequences of this sample code for an identical CDR3. The CDR3 coding sequence is TGTGCCAGCAGTTTTCGCGGGGATACGCAGTATTTT. It is translated as CASSFRGDTQYF. The chain recombines TRBV27 with TRBJ2-3; D perhaps matches TRBD2 (5 bases). V was cut by 3 bases and J by 6 bases, with 7 bases left in between. In germline, CDR1 is MNHEY, CDR2 SMNVEV (reference sequence). This CDR3 has 12 residues.

The chain has TRBV19 and TRBJ1-5, with TRBD1 identical over 7 bases. After removal of 5 bases from V and 6 bases from J, the junction contained 4 bases not matched to a gene. The germline V gene has CDR1 LNHDA and CDR2 SQIVND (reference sequence). CDR3 length equals 13 residues. CDR3 loop: CASSLDRFQPQHF. The CDR3 DNA is TGTGCCAGTAGTTTGGACAGGTTTCAGCCCCAGCATTTT. Drawing the rest from reference TRBV19 and TRBJ1-5, the complete variable domain is DGGITQSPKYLFRKEGQNVTLSCEQNLNHDAMYWYRQDPGQGLRLIYYSQIVNDFQKGDIAEGYSVSREKKESFPLTVTSAQKNPTAFYLCASSLDRFQPQHFGDGTRLSIL.

The V gene is TRBV11-2, the J gene TRBJ2-7, with 7 bases lining up with TRBD1. Germline-derived CDR1 and CDR2 are SGHAT and FQNNGV. This CDR3 comprises 15 residues. V shed 3 bases and J 1 base; nucleotides not matched to a gene: 6. The CDR3 nucleotides are TGTGCCAGCAGCTTTAAGACAGGGCTTTCCTACGAGCAGTACTTC. It yields the protein CASSFKTGLSYEQYF.

This clone appeared a single time. The V call is TRBV18, the J call TRBJ2-2; D perhaps matches TRBD2 (5 bases). Germline CDR1 and CDR2: KGHSH and LQKENI. The V end lost 3 bases, the J end lost 2 bases, and 13 bases lay between the germline ends. The CDR3 consists of 16 residues. The CDR3 is CASSPVDEGNTGELFF. The CDR3 DNA reads TGTGCCAGCTCACCCGTTGACGAGGGTAACACCGGGGAGCTGTTTTTT.

The chain recombines TRBV7-2 with TRBJ2-7, with TRBD2 matching over 8 bases. Trimming at V came to 5 bases and at J to 4 bases, leaving 13 bases not matched to a gene. Germline V gene sequence: CDR1 SGHTA, CDR2 FQGNSA. This CDR3 has 16 amino acids. CDR3 region: CASSRHGPGGGYEQYF. The CDR3 DNA follows: TGTGCCAGCAGCCGCCACGGGCCGGGAGGGGGATACGAGCAGTACTTC.

With respect to this clone: A read error may account for a junction end that differs from germline. The rearrangement joins TRBV7-9 to TRBJ2-7, with 7 bases fitting TRBD1. Germline CDR1 and CDR2: SEHNR and FQNEAQ (reference sequence). There are 16 residues in the CDR3. DNA of the CDR3: TGTTCCAGCAGCTTAAGGGGGCATGGTGCCTTTGCCGAGCAGTACTTC. It encodes CSSSLRGHGAFAEQYF.

The V call is TRBV6-6, the J call TRBJ2-1; D is unclear. The V gene lost 5 bases and the J gene lost 0 bases, with 11 bases spanning the gap. The CDR3 has 15 amino acids. Germline V gives CDR1 MNHNY, CDR2 SVGAGI (reference sequence). The CDR3 spells CASSLDSSSYNEQFF. The CDR3 DNA follows: TGTGCCAGCAGTCTTGACTCGAGCTCCTACAATGAGCAGTTCTTC.

Only a few counts were recorded for this clone. The chain has TRBV5-5 and TRBJ1-1; 7 bases agree with TRBD1. The CDR3 has 13 amino acids. Germline V gene data show CDR1 as SGHKS and CDR2 as YYEKEE (reference sequence). V gave up 1 base and J gave up 3 bases; unmatched junction bases: 0. CDR3: CASSLQGDTEAFF. Here the CDR3 DNA reads TGTGCCAGCAGCTTGCAGGGGGACACTGAAGCTTTCTTT.

In its sample, this clone was seen once. This chain uses TRBV28 with TRBJ2-5; D gene unclear. Trimming left V 6 bases short and J 5 bases short, with 16 bases between. Germline CDR1 and CDR2: MDHEN and SYDVKM. The length of the CDR3 is 14 residues. The CDR3: CASSSYLVRETQYF. The CDR3 DNA reads TGTGCCAGCAGCTCATATTTGGTTCGGGAGACCCAGTACTTC.

This clone showed up just a few times. The chain is built from TRBV6-1 and TRBJ1-5, with D tentatively TRBD1 (6 bases). V was trimmed by 6 bases and J by 3 bases, leaving 15 bases between them. CDR1 and CDR2 from the germline V gene are MNHNS and SASEGT. This CDR3 contains 15 residues. The CDR3 region is CASSRSGVDNQPQHF. The CDR3 coding sequence is TGTGCCAGCAGCCGTTCAGGGGTAGACAATCAGCCCCAGCATTTT.

This chain connects TRBV9 to TRBJ2-2, with 10 bases aligning to TRBD2. V was pared by 3 bases and J by 5 bases, with 25 bases of the junction left unmatched. This CDR3 comprises 22 residues. Germline values: CDR1 SGDLS, CDR2 YYNGEE. The CDR3 sequence: CASSGSGEDRALTSGITGELFF. CDR3 bases: TGTGCCAGCAGCGGATCGGGGGAGGACAGGGCGTTAACTAGCGGGATTACCGGGGAGCTGTTTTTT.

The V call is TRBV7-8, the J call TRBJ2-1; maybe TRBD2 (5 bases). This CDR3 has 15 residues. In germline, CDR1 is SGHVS, CDR2 FQNEAQ. Trimming pared 0 bases from V and 7 bases from J, leaving 13 bases between. Here the CDR3 DNA reads TGTGCCAGCAGCTTAGCGGGTCTTAGGGAGAATGAGCAGTTCTTC. Protein sequence: CASSLAGLRENEQFF.